Listed here are 20 T cell receptor beta chains from one sample, sequenced in a study of T cells after yellow fever vaccination. TCRdb independently ran MiXCR on the 5' RACE reads; one entry per CDR3 protein. Of about 400,000 distinct CDR3 sequences in the sample, approximately 6% were seen once. The material was PBMCs, obtained 5 days after the yellow fever booster vaccination. These receptors came from a man aged 30-40 years who received the YFV17D yellow fever vaccine.

There are a few counts of this clonotype. The gene calls are TRBV6-5 and TRBJ2-7, with D unclear. Germline CDR1 and CDR2: MNHEY and SVGAGI. Deletions cut 6 bases from V and 5 bases from J, with 8 bases between. The CDR3 has 11 residues. CDR3: CASSSPDEQYF. The DNA for the CDR3 is TGTGCCAGCAGCTCCCCTGACGAGCAGTACTTC.

The J gene is TRBJ2-5, the V gene TRBV27; TRBD2 agrees at 11 bases. The CDR3 loop spans 16 amino acids. Looked up from germline, CDR1 is MNHEY and CDR2 is SMNVEV (reference sequence). V was clipped by 1 base and J by 5 bases; unmatched bases: 6. This chain's CDR3 is CASSLWPRLAGETQYF. The CDR3 DNA is TGTGCCAGCAGTTTATGGCCCAGACTAGCGGGGGAGACCCAGTACTTC.

Details on this clonotype: This may be a read error: a much more frequent sequence differs by one nucleotide. The rearrangement links TRBV12-3 or TRBV12-4 to TRBJ2-7; D perhaps matches TRBD2 (6 bases). CDR3 length equals 14 residues. Trimming removed 6 bases from V and 6 bases from J, with 18 bases in between. The CDR3 region is CASSPRVRRGEQYF. CDR3 DNA sequence: TGTGCCAGCAGCCCCCGGGTGAGGAGGGGCGAGCAGTACTTC.

Details on this clonotype: Since a much larger clone is just one base distant, this may be a read error. This sequence joins TRBV29-1 and TRBJ2-5, with a weak D call TRBD2 (6 bases). Germline V lookup: CDR1 SQVTM, CDR2 ANQGSEA. This CDR3 region has 13 residues. CDR3 in DNA: TGCACCCCCCGGCTAGCGAACCAAGAGACCCAGTACTTC. Translating gives CTPRLANQETQYF.

The table lists this clonotype with a few counts. This chain links TRBV3-1 with TRBJ2-3; no definite D call. This CDR3 has 17 amino acids. Per the germline V gene, CDR1 is LGHDT and CDR2 is YNNKEL (reference sequence). The germline V and J ends were trimmed by 4 bases and 4 bases, with 21 bases remaining between them. The CDR3 sequence is CASSPGRLLRVPDTQYF. In nucleotides, the CDR3 is TGTGCCAGCAGCCCAGGACGCCTCCTTCGTGTCCCAGATACGCAGTATTTT.

In regard to this clonotype: A much larger clonotype is one base distant, so this may be a read error. The V and J genes are TRBV20-1 and TRBJ2-5; D is undetermined. Trimming removed 2 bases at V and 10 bases at J, with 17 bases between. CDR1 and CDR2 (germline): DFQATT, SNEGSKA (reference sequence). The length of the CDR3 is 13 residues. CDR3 region: CSARTPHDRVQYF. In DNA form, the CDR3 reads TGCAGTGCTAGAACCCCACATGATAGGGTCCAGTACTTC.

The chain has TRBV7-2 and TRBJ2-7; a possible D gene is TRBD2 (6 bases). V was trimmed by 1 base and J by 4 bases, leaving 17 bases between them. The CDR3 runs 16 residues. The germline V gene has CDR1 SGHTA and CDR2 FQGNSA. CDR3 coding DNA: TGTGCCAGCAGCTTAGTAGGCACGGAGGGGCTTTACGAGCAGTACTTC. This codes for CASSLVGTEGLYEQYF.

Only a few counts were recorded for this clonotype. The J gene is TRBJ2-5, the V gene TRBV30; 10 nucleotides agree with TRBD1. This CDR3 spans 13 amino acids. V trimming: 5 bases; J trimming: 5 bases; junction bases outside the gene matches: 5. Germline assignment: CDR1 GTSNPN and CDR2 SVGIG (reference sequence). The DNA for the CDR3 is TGTGCCTGGGCGACAGGGGGCGCGGAGACCCAGTACTTC. This encodes CAWATGGAETQYF.

The V gene is TRBV25-1, the J gene TRBJ2-1; no firm D call. V was trimmed by 6 bases and J by 6 bases, leaving 9 bases between them. This CDR3 spans 12 amino acids. CDR1 and CDR2 (germline): MGHDK, SYGVNS. CDR3 in DNA: TGTGCCAGCAGATGGTCCCCCAATGAGCAGTTCTTC. Residues: CASRWSPNEQFF.

V usage is TRBV6-2 or TRBV6-3 and J usage is TRBJ2-7; 7 bases are shared with TRBD2. J gave up 2 bases and V 4 bases, and 2 bases lay outside the gene matches. CDR3 length equals 13 residues. Germline V CDR1 and CDR2: MNHEY, SVGEGT. Here the CDR3 DNA reads TGTGCCAGCAGTTCCGGGACTACCTACGAGCAGTACTTC. Translated, it gives CASSSGTTYEQYF.

Ten or more counts support this clonotype. This rearrangement joins TRBV5-1 to TRBJ1-1; D uncertain. CDR3 length: 14 amino acids. Germline CDR1 and CDR2: SGHRS and YFSETQ. Trimming pared 2 bases from V and 1 base from J, leaving 9 bases between. The CDR3 DNA follows: TGCGCCAGCAGCTTTGAGGGCCGGAACACTGAAGCTTTCTTT. Protein product: CASSFEGRNTEAFF.

This clonotype has a count of ten or more. The chain is built from TRBV4-2 and TRBJ2-6, with D possibly being TRBD1 (6 bases). Between the trimmed V and J ends, which lost 3 bases and 2 bases, there was a span of 11 bases. CDR3 size: 16 residues. Germline CDR1 LGHNA, CDR2 YNFKEQ. The CDR3 sequence: CASSQGARTGANVLTF. The CDR3 region has the DNA TGTGCCAGCAGCCAGGGGGCGCGGACTGGGGCCAACGTCCTGACTTTC.

This clonotype turned up a few times. The genes are TRBV5-6 and TRBJ2-1, with D perhaps given as TRBD1 or TRBD2 (5 bases each). The CDR3 consists of 13 residues. Germline V CDR1 and CDR2: SGHDT, YYEEEE. V dropped 5 bases and J dropped 7 bases, with 13 bases sitting between them. The CDR3 loop is CASSWGWGNEQFF. CDR3 nucleotide sequence: TGTGCCAGCAGTTGGGGGTGGGGAAATGAGCAGTTCTTC.

A few counts support this clonotype. The chain carries TRBV2 and TRBJ1-1; TRBD1 matches at 9 bases. Trimming cost V 6 bases and J 4 bases; bases outside gene matches: 15. The CDR3 is 17 residues long. CDR1 is SNHLY, CDR2 FYNNEI, per germline. CDR3 in DNA: TGTGCCAGCAGCCGGCCCCGGGGACAGGGACGACCCACTGAAGCTTTCTTT. Translated: CASSRPRGQGRPTEAFF.

This clonotype was detected a few times. The chain uses TRBV11-2 and TRBJ2-3, with 9 bases matching TRBD2. From germline, CDR1 is SGHAT and CDR2 FQNNGV. The CDR3 is 16 residues long. V trimming: 2 bases; J trimming: 2 bases; junction bases outside the gene matches: 5. The CDR3 DNA reads TGTGCCAGCAGCTTAATGCGGGGGGGAATCACAGATACGCAGTATTTT. Its translation: CASSLMRGGITDTQYF.

The chain links TRBV4-1 to TRBJ2-5, with unresolved D. The CDR3 loop spans 14 amino acids. Trimming shortened V by 4 bases and J by 5 bases, and 14 bases separated the two germline ends. In germline, CDR1 is MGHRA, CDR2 YSYEKL. The CDR3 spells CASSPNSLVETQYF. The CDR3, as DNA: TGCGCCAGCAGCCCGAACAGTTTAGTGGAGACCCAGTACTTC.

J is TRBJ2-3 and V is TRBV6-4; a weak D match, TRBD2 (7 bases). Germline V gives CDR1 MRHNA, CDR2 SNTAGT. The CDR3 spans 15 residues. V was trimmed by 5 bases and J by 5 bases, leaving 17 bases between them. CDR3: CASSQNPGGQDTQYF. CDR3 nucleotide sequence: TGTGCCAGCAGTCAAAATCCGGGGGGACAAGATACGCAGTATTTT.

On this clonotype itself: Given a much more abundant clone one base away, this may be a read error. V usage is TRBV20-1 and J usage is TRBJ2-2; maybe TRBD2 (5 bases). The CDR3 has 13 amino acids. CDR1 DFQATT and CDR2 SNEGSKA come from the germline V gene (reference sequence). The CDR3 is CSVSRENTGEMFF. CDR3 coding DNA: TGCAGTGTCTCACGAGAGAACACCGGGGAGATGTTTTTT.

This clonotype was counted at least ten times. The chain uses TRBV5-1 and TRBJ2-7; 11 positions agree with TRBD1. Losses at the gene ends were 2 bases for V and 8 bases for J; bases not matched to a gene: 6. CDR1 SGHRS and CDR2 YFSETQ come from the germline V gene. This CDR3 has 14 amino acids. CDR3 amino acids: CASSFGDRGIQQYF. The CDR3 DNA is TGCGCCAGCAGCTTCGGGGACAGGGGGATTCAGCAGTACTTC. The full variable domain, in which reference TRBV5-1 and TRBJ2-7 provide the parts outside the CDR3, is KAGVTQTPRYLIKTRGQQVTLSCSPISGHRSVSWYQQTPGQGLQFLFEYFSETQRNKGNFPGRFSGRQFSNSRSEMNVSTLELGDSALYLCASSFGDRGIQQYFGPGTRLTVT.

There are many counts of this clonotype. The chain recombines TRBV29-1 with TRBJ2-5; D is perhaps TRBD1 (6 bases). The V end was cut by 6 bases, the J end by 3 bases, with 11 bases between. Germline-derived CDR1 and CDR2 are SQVTM and ANQGSEA. This CDR3 region has 12 residues. The CDR3 reads CSVIPGEETQYF. The CDR3, as DNA: TGCAGCGTCATACCAGGGGAAGAGACCCAGTACTTC.